This is a list of T cell receptor beta chains from one sample in a study of OX40 agonist ivuxolimab in advanced cancers. Only in-frame clones appear in the TCRdb table, and some are missing; sequencing was by immunoSEQ multiplex PCR. The data show just under 65,000 clones, 86% seen once. The sample here was CD4+ or CD8+ T cells sorted from blood, taken in a trial of the OX40 agonist ivuxolimab. Receptor source: an adult with an advanced solid tumor such as melanoma, head and neck, liver or kidney cancer. The CDR3 runs from the conserved cysteine through the conserved F or W. A D gene is named only where the DNA matches it firmly. Some rows mark clone size as missing; the rest say once, few, many or name a class of expanded clone.

d_gene: -
v_gene: TRBV5-1
len: 14
j_gene: TRBJ1-1
abundance: -
CDR3nt: TGCGCCAGCAGCTTGGGCGAACAGGGCGCTGAAGCTTTCTTT
CDR3aa: CASSLGEQGAEAFF

d_gene: TRBD2
v_gene: TRBV19
len: 19
j_gene: TRBJ2-1
abundance: once
CDR3nt: TGTGCCAGTAGTCCTCCCCCCGGGACTAGCGGGGAAAGGGTCAATGAGCAGTTCTTC
CDR3aa: CASSPPPGTSGERVNEQFF

d_gene: TRBD1
v_gene: TRBV18
len: 15
j_gene: TRBJ2-3
abundance: few
CDR3nt: TGTGCCAGCTCACCGGGACAGGAGTTCACAGATACGCAGTATTTT
CDR3aa: CASSPGQEFTDTQYF

d_gene: -
v_gene: TRBV27
len: 12
j_gene: TRBJ1-5
abundance: -
CDR3nt: TGTGCCAACGGGACCCGGAATCAGCCCCAGCATTTT
CDR3aa: CANGTRNQPQHF

d_gene: -
v_gene: TRBV6-1
len: 14
j_gene: TRBJ2-1
abundance: -
CDR3nt: TGTGCCAGCAGTGGAGGAGGTAGTGATAATGAGCAGTTCTTC
CDR3aa: CASSGGGSDNEQFF

d_gene: -
v_gene: TRBV15
len: 13
j_gene: TRBJ2-3
abundance: -
CDR3nt: TGTGCCACCAGCAAAACTAGGCTGGATACGCAGTATTTT
CDR3aa: CATSKTRLDTQYF

d_gene: TRBD1
v_gene: TRBV10-3
len: 13
j_gene: TRBJ1-2
abundance: -
CDR3nt: TGTGCCATCGCCGACAGGGAGAACTATGGCTACACCTTC
CDR3aa: CAIADRENYGYTF

d_gene: -
v_gene: TRBV7-8
len: 15
j_gene: TRBJ2-3
abundance: -
CDR3nt: TGTGCCAGCAGCAAAATGGGGTCTAGCACAGATACGCAGTATTTT
CDR3aa: CASSKMGSSTDTQYF

d_gene: TRBD2
v_gene: TRBV5-4
len: 17
j_gene: TRBJ2-3
abundance: once
CDR3nt: TGTGCCTCTGTAGATAGCGGGAGCGCCTTGAGCACAGATACGCAGTATTTT
CDR3aa: CASVDSGSALSTDTQYF

d_gene: -
v_gene: TRBV9
len: 13
j_gene: TRBJ2-1
abundance: -
CDR3nt: TGTGCCAGCAGCTCGACGACCAGAAATGAGCAGTTCTTC
CDR3aa: CASSSTTRNEQFF

d_gene: TRBD2
v_gene: TRBV6-1
len: 15
j_gene: TRBJ2-3
abundance: -
CDR3nt: TGTGCCAGCAGTGAGGGACTAGCTGGTCCAGATACGCAGTATTTT
CDR3aa: CASSEGLAGPDTQYF

d_gene: TRBD1
v_gene: TRBV7-2
len: 15
j_gene: TRBJ2-7
abundance: -
CDR3nt: TGTGCCAGCAGCCCACCCGGGACAGGGACCTCCGAGCAGTACTTC
CDR3aa: CASSPPGTGTSEQYF

d_gene: TRBD1
v_gene: TRBV28
len: 15
j_gene: TRBJ1-5
abundance: -
CDR3nt: TGTGCCAGCAGCCCCCTTGTACAGGGGGTTCAGCCCCAGCATTTT
CDR3aa: CASSPLVQGVQPQHF

d_gene: -
v_gene: TRBV10-1
len: 16
j_gene: TRBJ2-3
abundance: -
CDR3nt: TGCGCCAGCAGTGAGTCAGTAGCCGCCCGCACAGATACGCAGTATTTT
CDR3aa: CASSESVAARTDTQYF

d_gene: TRBD1
v_gene: TRBV6-6
len: 16
j_gene: TRBJ2-3
abundance: -
CDR3nt: TGTGCCAGCAGTTACTCAGGACAGGGTGGGACAGATACGCAGTATTTT
CDR3aa: CASSYSGQGGTDTQYF

d_gene: -
v_gene: TRBV5-4
len: 14
j_gene: TRBJ1-2
abundance: -
CDR3nt: TGTGCCAGCAGCTTGGATCAGGGGAACTATGGCTACACCTTC
CDR3aa: CASSLDQGNYGYTF

d_gene: TRBD1
v_gene: TRBV6-1
len: 14
j_gene: TRBJ1-1
abundance: -
CDR3nt: TGTGCCAGCAGGGGGACAGGGGCGGACACTGAAGCTTTCTTT
CDR3aa: CASRGTGADTEAFF

d_gene: TRBD2
v_gene: TRBV6-1
len: 16
j_gene: TRBJ2-5
abundance: -
CDR3nt: TGTGCCAGCAGTGAGGGACTAGCGGGAGGAGTGGAGACCCAGTACTTC
CDR3aa: CASSEGLAGGVETQYF

d_gene: TRBD2
v_gene: TRBV5-5
len: 16
j_gene: TRBJ2-1
abundance: -
CDR3nt: TGTGCCAGCAGCTCCCAACTAGCGGGAGTTTACAATGAGCAGTTCTTC
CDR3aa: CASSSQLAGVYNEQFF

d_gene: -
v_gene: TRBV30
len: 16
j_gene: TRBJ2-3
abundance: -
CDR3nt: TGTGCCTGGAGCTCAATCGGGACCCCAGGGACAGATACGCAGTATTTT
CDR3aa: CAWSSIGTPGTDTQYF

d_gene: -
v_gene: TRBV7-2
len: 15
j_gene: TRBJ2-4
abundance: -
CDR3nt: TGTGCCAGCAGCCCCCCCGCTGGGGCCAAAAACATTCAGTACTTC
CDR3aa: CASSPPAGAKNIQYF

d_gene: -
v_gene: TRBV30
len: 15
j_gene: TRBJ1-2
abundance: -
CDR3nt: TGTGCCTGGAGTCGGGACAATACGGGTTCCTATGGCTACACCTTC
CDR3aa: CAWSRDNTGSYGYTF

d_gene: TRBD1
v_gene: TRBV27
len: 18
j_gene: TRBJ1-5
abundance: few
CDR3nt: TGTGCCAGCAGTCCCAAGGTCGTAACAGGACAGGGGGATCAGCCCCAGCATTTT
CDR3aa: CASSPKVVTGQGDQPQHF

d_gene: -
v_gene: TRBV6-1
len: 13
j_gene: TRBJ2-7
abundance: -
CDR3nt: TGTGCCAGCAGTGAAGCAGTTGAGGTCGAGCAGTACTTC
CDR3aa: CASSEAVEVEQYF

d_gene: TRBD1
v_gene: TRBV5-1
len: 15
j_gene: TRBJ1-2
abundance: few
CDR3nt: TGCGCCAGCAGCTTTGGCAGGGGGCTCGGTGAGAGCTACACCTTC
CDR3aa: CASSFGRGLGESYTF

d_gene: -
v_gene: TRBV10-2
len: 14
j_gene: TRBJ2-7
abundance: -
CDR3nt: TGCGCCAGCAGTGAGGTTAGCGTAACCTACGAGCAGTACTTC
CDR3aa: CASSEVSVTYEQYF

d_gene: -
v_gene: TRBV6-1
len: 14
j_gene: TRBJ1-4
abundance: once
CDR3nt: TGTGCCGGCAACGGGGGGCCTAATAATGAAAAACTGTTTTTT
CDR3aa: CAGNGGPNNEKLFF

d_gene: -
v_gene: TRBV6-1
len: 14
j_gene: TRBJ1-4
abundance: -
CDR3nt: TGTGCCAGCAGTCGGACGCCAACTAATGAAAAACTGTTTTTT
CDR3aa: CASSRTPTNEKLFF

d_gene: -
v_gene: TRBV7-9
len: 15
j_gene: TRBJ2-2
abundance: -
CDR3nt: TGTGCCAGCAGCGAGCGGGTTCCGTCCTCCGGGGAGCTGTTTTTT
CDR3aa: CASSERVPSSGELFF

d_gene: TRBD1
v_gene: TRBV7-9
len: 14
j_gene: TRBJ1-6
abundance: -
CDR3nt: TGTGCCAGCAGCTTAGAGGGGGCAGGTTCACCCCTCCACTTT
CDR3aa: CASSLEGAGSPLHF

d_gene: -
v_gene: TRBV7-7
len: 14
j_gene: TRBJ2-5
abundance: -
CDR3nt: TGTGCTAGCAGCTTAGCCGGTGGCCAAGAGACCCAGTACTTC
CDR3aa: CASSLAGGQETQYF

d_gene: -
v_gene: TRBV6-4
len: 20
j_gene: TRBJ1-5
abundance: -
CDR3nt: TGTGCCAGCAGGGGACCCTCGGTGAGCTTAGCTGGTTTGGACAATCAGCCCCAGCATTTT
CDR3aa: CASRGPSVSLAGLDNQPQHF

d_gene: -
v_gene: TRBV5-4
len: 16
j_gene: TRBJ2-3
abundance: -
CDR3nt: TGTGCCAGCAGCTCTTCCGGGACAATGGGGACAGATACGCAGTATTTT
CDR3aa: CASSSSGTMGTDTQYF

d_gene: -
v_gene: TRBV19
len: 14
j_gene: TRBJ2-5
abundance: -
CDR3nt: TGTGCCAGTAGTATCGCGCTCGTCGGGGAGACCCAGTACTTC
CDR3aa: CASSIALVGETQYF

d_gene: -
v_gene: TRBV5-1
len: 14
j_gene: TRBJ1-2
abundance: -
CDR3nt: TGCGCCAGCAGCCTGGATCCGCGGAACTATGGCTACACCTTC
CDR3aa: CASSLDPRNYGYTF

d_gene: TRBD1
v_gene: TRBV5-4
len: 15
j_gene: TRBJ2-7
abundance: -
CDR3nt: TGTGCCAGCAGCTTAGGACAGGGGATCTCCTACGAGCAGTACTTC
CDR3aa: CASSLGQGISYEQYF

d_gene: TRBD1
v_gene: TRBV2
len: 13
j_gene: TRBJ2-7
abundance: -
CDR3nt: TGTGCCAGCAGAGGGACAGGACTTGGCGAGCAGTACTTC
CDR3aa: CASRGTGLGEQYF

d_gene: TRBD1
v_gene: TRBV16
len: 15
j_gene: TRBJ1-5
abundance: -
CDR3nt: TGTGCCAGCAGCCAGATGGGACAGGGGGTTCAGCCCCAGCATTTT
CDR3aa: CASSQMGQGVQPQHF

d_gene: TRBD1
v_gene: TRBV5-1
len: 16
j_gene: TRBJ2-2
abundance: once
CDR3nt: TGCGCCAGCAGCTTCGGACAGGGGGCTAGCACCGGGGAGCTGTTTTTT
CDR3aa: CASSFGQGASTGELFF